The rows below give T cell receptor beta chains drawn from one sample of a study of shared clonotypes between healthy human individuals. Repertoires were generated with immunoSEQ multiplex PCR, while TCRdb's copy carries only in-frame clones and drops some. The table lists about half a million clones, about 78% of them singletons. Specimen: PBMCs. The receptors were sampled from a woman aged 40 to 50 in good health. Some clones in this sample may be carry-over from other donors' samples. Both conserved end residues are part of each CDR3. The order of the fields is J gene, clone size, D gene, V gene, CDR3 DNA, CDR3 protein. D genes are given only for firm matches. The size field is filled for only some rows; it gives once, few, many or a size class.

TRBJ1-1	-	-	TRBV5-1	TGCGCCAGCAGCCTAAACGTGGTGGTACGGGACACTGAAGCTTTCTTT	CASSLNVVVRDTEAFF
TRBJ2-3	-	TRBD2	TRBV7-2	TGTGCCAGCAGCATCGTACTAGCGGGGACCAGAGTTACGCAGTATTTT	CASSIVLAGTRVTQYF
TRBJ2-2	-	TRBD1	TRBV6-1	TGTGCCAGCAGTGTTCACAGGGGGACTTCTACCGGGGAGCTGTTTTTT	CASSVHRGTSTGELFF
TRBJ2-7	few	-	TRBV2	TGTGCCAGCAGTCCCCCCCGACACTACAAGGACGAGCAGTACTTC	CASSPPRHYKDEQYF
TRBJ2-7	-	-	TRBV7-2	TGTGCCAGCAGCACCATTATGCGGCGGGACGAGCAGTACTTC	CASSTIMRRDEQYF
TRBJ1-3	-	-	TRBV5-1	TGCGCCAGCAGCCCCGGACAGCCTGGAAACACCATATATTTT	CASSPGQPGNTIYF
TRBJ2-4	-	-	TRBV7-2	TGTGCCAGCAGCTTAGCCTGGGACCCAGCCAAAAACATTCAGTACTTC	CASSLAWDPAKNIQYF
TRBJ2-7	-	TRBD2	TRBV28	TGTGCCAGCAGTTACCCGGGACTAGGGTACGAGCAGTACTTC	CASSYPGLGYEQYF
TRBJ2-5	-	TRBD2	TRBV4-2	TGTGCCAGCAGCCAAGGCCCTAGCGGGACAGAGACCCAGTACTTC	CASSQGPSGTETQYF
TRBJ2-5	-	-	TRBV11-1	TGTGCCAGCAGCTTAGCGGGGAGGGAGACCCAGTACTTC	CASSLAGRETQYF
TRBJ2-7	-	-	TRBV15	TGTGCCACCAGCAGTTCCCCGGGACGATCCTACGAGCAGTACTTC	CATSSSPGRSYEQYF
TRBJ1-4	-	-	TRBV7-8	TGTGCCAGCAGCCGGCCAGCCATTGGGGAAAAACTGTTTTTT	CASSRPAIGEKLFF
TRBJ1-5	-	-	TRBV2	TGTGCCAGCAGTCAACAGGGTCGGGATCAGCCCCAGCATTTT	CASSQQGRDQPQHF
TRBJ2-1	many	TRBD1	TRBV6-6	TGTGCCAGCAGTTACCGACGGACAGGGACCTACAATGAGCAGTTCTTC	CASSYRRTGTYNEQFF
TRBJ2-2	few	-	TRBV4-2	TGTGCCAGCAGCCGACTGCCGGCAGGGAACACCGGGGAGCTGTTTTTT	CASSRLPAGNTGELFF
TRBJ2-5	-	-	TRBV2	TGTGCCAGCAGATTGGAGACCCAGTACTTC	CASRLETQYF
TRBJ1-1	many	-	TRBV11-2	TGTGCCAGCAGCCCTGACATGAACACTGAAGCTTTCTTT	CASSPDMNTEAFF
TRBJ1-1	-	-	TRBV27	TGTGCCAGCAGATTCGAGGGGGGGCGGACTGAAGCTTTCTTT	CASRFEGGRTEAFF
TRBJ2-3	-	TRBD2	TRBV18	TGTGCCAGCTCAGTCAGCCCGGCGGGACTAGCGTCTAGCACAGATACGCAGTATTTT	CASSVSPAGLASSTDTQYF
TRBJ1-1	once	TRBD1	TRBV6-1	TGTGCCAGCAGCGAAAACAGGGGGTTGTTAGCTTTCTTT	CASSENRGLLAFF
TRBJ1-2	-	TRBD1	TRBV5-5	TGTGCCAGCAGCTTGGCTCGGACAGGGGGCCATGGCTACACCTTC	CASSLARTGGHGYTF
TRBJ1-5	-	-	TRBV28	TGTGCCAGCAGGGAGACAGGTTATAAGGGCAATCAGCCCCAGCATTTT	CASRETGYKGNQPQHF
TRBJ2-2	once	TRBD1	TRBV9	TGTGCCAGCAGCCCCCGGGACAGGGTTACCGGGGAGCTGTTTTTT	CASSPRDRVTGELFF
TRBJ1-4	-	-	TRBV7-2	TGTGCCAGCAGCTTCGACGGTGAGGCTAATGAAAAACTGTTTTTT	CASSFDGEANEKLFF
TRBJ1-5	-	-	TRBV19	TGTGCCAGTAGTATACAGGATAGCAATCAGCCCCAGCATTTT	CASSIQDSNQPQHF
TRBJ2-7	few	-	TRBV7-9	TGTGCCAGCACCCCCCGTGGGCTGTCCTACGAGCAGTACTTC	CASTPRGLSYEQYF
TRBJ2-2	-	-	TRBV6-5	TGTGCCAGCAGTTACGATGATAGGGCCGGGGAGCTGTTTTTT	CASSYDDRAGELFF
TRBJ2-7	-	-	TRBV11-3	TGTGCCAGCAGCTTAGATTTGGGCGAGCAGTACTTC	CASSLDLGEQYF
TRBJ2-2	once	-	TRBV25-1	TGTGCCAGCAGTGACGGTCGCGGGGCCGGGGAGCTGTTTTTT	CASSDGRGAGELFF
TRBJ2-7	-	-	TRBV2	TGTGCCAGCAAGGGAAACAGGAGGGGACGGGAGCAGTACTTC	CASKGNRRGREQYF
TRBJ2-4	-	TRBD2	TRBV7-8	TGTGCCAGCAGCTTACCAGGACTAGCGGGAGGGTTAGCCAAAAACATTCAGTACTTC	CASSLPGLAGGLAKNIQYF
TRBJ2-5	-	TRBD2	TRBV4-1	TGCGCCAGCAGCCAAGTCGGACTAGCAGTCCAAGAGACCCAGTACTTC	CASSQVGLAVQETQYF
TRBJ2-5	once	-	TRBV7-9	TGTGCCAGCAGCTTGGCTAGCGCGCAAGAGACCCAGTACTTC	CASSLASAQETQYF
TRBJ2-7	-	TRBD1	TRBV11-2	TGTGCCAGCAGCTCGACCCGGGACAGGTCCTACGAGCAGTACTTC	CASSSTRDRSYEQYF
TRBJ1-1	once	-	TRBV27	TGTGCCAGCAGTTTATTGTACAGGAACACTGAAGCTTTCTTT	CASSLLYRNTEAFF
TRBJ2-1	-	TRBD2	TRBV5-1	TGCGCCAGCAGCTCCGTAGCGGGAGAACGAGAGCAGTTCTTC	CASSSVAGEREQFF
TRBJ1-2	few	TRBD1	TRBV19	TGTGCCAGTAGACCGGGACAGGGAGGTGGCTACACCTTC	CASRPGQGGGYTF
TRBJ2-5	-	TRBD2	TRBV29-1	TGCAGCGTTGGACTCGGCGGGAGTGCAGAGACCCAGTACTTC	CSVGLGGSAETQYF
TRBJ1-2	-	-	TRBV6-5	TGTGCCAGCAGTTACTCGATGAAAAACTATGGCTACACCTTC	CASSYSMKNYGYTF
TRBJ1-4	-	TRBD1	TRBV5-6	TGTGCCAGCAGTTACTCCGGGACAGGGATTAATGAAAAACTGTTTTTT	CASSYSGTGINEKLFF
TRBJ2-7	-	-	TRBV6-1	TGTGCCAGCAGCGAAACGGCCGGGGAGTCCTACGAGCAGTACTTC	CASSETAGESYEQYF
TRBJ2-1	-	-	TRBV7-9	TGTGCCAGCAGCTTCGGGCCACATGAGCAGTTCTTC	CASSFGPHEQFF
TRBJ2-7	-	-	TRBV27	TGTGCCAGCAGGGGACTTTACTACGAGCAGTACTTC	CASRGLYYEQYF
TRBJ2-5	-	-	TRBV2	TGTGCCAGCAGTCGACAGGAAGAGACCCAGTACTTC	CASSRQEETQYF
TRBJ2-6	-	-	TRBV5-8	TGTGCCAGCAGCTTGGGACAAAGCTCTGGGGCCAACGTCCTGACTTTC	CASSLGQSSGANVLTF
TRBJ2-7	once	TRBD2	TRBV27	TGTGCCAGCAGCTCCCTCCGGCGGGAGTTTGAGCAGTACTTC	CASSSLRREFEQYF